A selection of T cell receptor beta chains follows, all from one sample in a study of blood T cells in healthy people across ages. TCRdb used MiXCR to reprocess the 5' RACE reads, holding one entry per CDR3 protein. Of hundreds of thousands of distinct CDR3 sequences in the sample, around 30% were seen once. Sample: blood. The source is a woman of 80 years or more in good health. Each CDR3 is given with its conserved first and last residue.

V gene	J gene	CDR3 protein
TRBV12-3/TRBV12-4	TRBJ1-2	CASSFGGGNYGYTF
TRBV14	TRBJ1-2	CASSQGDGRYGYTF
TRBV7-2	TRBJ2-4	CASSLEGTRLGEQYF
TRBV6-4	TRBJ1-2	CVKRGEGYTF
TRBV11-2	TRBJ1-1	CASSLARAGTEAFF
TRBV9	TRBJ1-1	CASSLPPGGGVNTEAFF
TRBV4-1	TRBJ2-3	CASSLSGSSDTQYF
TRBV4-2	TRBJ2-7	CASSQDRRERPREQYF
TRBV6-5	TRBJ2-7	CASGPLDYEQYF
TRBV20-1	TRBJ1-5	CSARDKEGVNNQPQHF
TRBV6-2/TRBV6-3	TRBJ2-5	CASGRTGGYF
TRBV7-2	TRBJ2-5	CASSFRGGQQETQYF